The 30 T cell receptor beta chains below were found in one sample sequenced in a study of blood T cells in healthy people across ages. Combining a sample-barcoded 5' primer with a J-beta primer mix, a second PCR ran for roughly 7 to 11 cycles. TCRdb fed the 5' RACE reads into MiXCR, producing one record per CDR3 protein. The data contain about 1.1 million distinct CDR3 sequences, roughly two fifths of them singletons. Source material: blood. The receptors shown here come from a man aged 18 to 30 in good health.

A few counts support this clonotype. This sequence joins TRBV5-1 and TRBJ2-3; possibly TRBD1 or TRBD2 for D (5 bases each). Trimming pared 6 bases from V and 3 bases from J, leaving 17 bases between. Germline CDR1 and CDR2: SGHRS and YFSETQ. This CDR3 comprises 15 residues. The CDR3 nucleotides are TGCGCCAGCAACGGGGTCGGGGCAAGAACAGATACGCAGTATTTT. It translates to CASNGVGARTDTQYF.

The chain is built from TRBV5-1 and TRBJ2-7; D gene ambiguous. Germline assignment: CDR1 SGHRS and CDR2 YFSETQ. Trimming shortened V by 4 bases and J by 5 bases, and 10 bases separated the two germline ends. The CDR3 has 12 residues. The CDR3 reads CASSLVKHEQYF. The CDR3 coding sequence is TGCGCCAGCAGCCTCGTCAAACACGAGCAGTACTTC.

This chain links TRBV4-1 with TRBJ1-2, with 7 nucleotides matching TRBD1. V gave up 4 bases and J gave up 3 bases; unmatched junction bases: 8. The CDR3 sequence is 15 residues long. CDR1 MGHRA and CDR2 YSYEKL come from the germline V gene. CDR3 protein: CASSPGQSRDYGYTF. CDR3 DNA sequence: TGCGCCAGCAGCCCGGGACAGTCACGGGACTATGGCTACACCTTC.

This clonotype was detected only once. The chain joins TRBV6-5 to TRBJ2-2; D is uncertain. Per germline, CDR1 MNHEY and CDR2 SVGAGI. This CDR3 contains 14 residues. Trimming shortened V by 6 bases and J by 7 bases, and 15 bases separated the two germline ends. The DNA of the CDR3 is TGTGCCAGCAGATACACAGCCTTAGGCGGGGAGCTGTTTTTT. Translated: CASRYTALGGELFF.

A remark on this clonotype: Since a much larger clone is just one base distant, this may be a read error. The chain uses TRBV29-1 and TRBJ1-2, with 7 bases that match TRBD1. V lost 7 bases and J lost 13; bases outside the gene matches: 9. This CDR3 spans 10 amino acids. Germline CDR1 SQVTM, CDR2 ANQGSEA. CDR3 residues: CSGTGQIGTF. The CDR3 nucleotides read TGCAGCGGTACGGGACAGATTGGCACCTTC.

This rearrangement joins TRBV20-1 to TRBJ2-6; D not certain. The germline CDR1 and CDR2 sequences are DFQATT and SNEGSKA (reference sequence). There are 14 residues in the CDR3. Trimming removed 3 bases from V and 1 base from J, with 7 bases in between. CDR3 sequence: CSASPRSGANVLTF. CDR3 nucleotides: TGCAGTGCTAGTCCCAGATCTGGGGCCAACGTCCTGACTTTC.

The V gene is TRBV20-1, the J gene TRBJ2-3, with TRBD2 identical over 7 bases. The germline V gene encodes CDR1 DFQATT and CDR2 SNEGSKA (reference sequence). V trimming: 5 bases; J trimming: 1 base; junction bases outside the gene matches: 6. The CDR3 is 14 amino acids. The CDR3 region has the DNA TGCAGTGCTGGTAGCGGGTCTGGCACAGATACGCAGTATTTT. The encoded protein is CSAGSGSGTDTQYF.

The rearrangement joins TRBV10-3 to TRBJ2-5; no reliable D call. This CDR3 spans 12 amino acids. Germline V gene sequence: CDR1 ENHRY, CDR2 SYGVKD. V was clipped by 11 bases and J by 0 bases, with 10 bases between them. CDR3 sequence reads: CASGEYQETQYF. For the CDR3, the DNA is TGTGCCTCCGGAGAGTACCAAGAGACCCAGTACTTC.

V usage is TRBV3-1 and J usage is TRBJ1-2; 7 bases match TRBD1. Germline V gives CDR1 LGHDT, CDR2 YNNKEL (reference sequence). CDR3 size: 13 residues. V shed 1 base, J shed 8 bases, and the junction held 4 bases outside the gene matches. CDR3 amino acids: CASSQGQGPGYTF. CDR3 DNA sequence: TGTGCCAGCAGCCAAGGACAGGGTCCCGGCTACACCTTC.

The chain combines TRBV6-6 with TRBJ1-1; a weak D match, TRBD1 (6 bases). CDR1 and CDR2 (germline): MNHNY, SVGAGI (reference sequence). The CDR3 contains 14 residues. V was trimmed by 5 bases and J by 1 base, leaving 11 bases between them. The CDR3: CASSDQGTNTEAFF. CDR3 DNA sequence: TGTGCCAGCAGTGACCAGGGGACGAACACTGAAGCTTTCTTT.

The rearrangement links TRBV11-1 to TRBJ2-2; D is unresolved. This CDR3 is built from 14 residues. Germline loops: CDR1 SGHAT, CDR2 FQDESV (reference sequence). Trimming removed 6 bases at V and 4 bases at J, with 12 bases between. Written as DNA, the CDR3 is TGTGCCAGCAGTGACGACGGCATCACCGGGGAGCTGTTTTTT. As protein: CASSDDGITGELFF.

In nucleotides, the CDR3 is TGTGCCAGCAGCTTAGCGGTGGAGGTTGAGCTGTTTTTT. Its translation is CASSLAVEVELFF. This sequence joins TRBV7-9 and TRBJ2-2; a weak D match, TRBD2 (5 bases). V lost 0 bases to trimming and J lost 11 bases, with 10 bases between them. The CDR3 is 13 amino acids. Germline V gene lookup returns CDR1 SEHNR and CDR2 FQNEAQ (reference sequence).

The rearrangement joins TRBV2 to TRBJ2-1, with 10 nucleotides matching TRBD1. Germline CDR1 reads SNHLY; CDR2 reads FYNNEI. J was trimmed by 4 bases and V by 7 bases; bases with no gene match: 1. CDR3 length equals 13 residues. The CDR3 here is CASTGQGYNEQFF. The CDR3 DNA reads TGTGCCAGCACGGGACAGGGGTACAATGAGCAGTTCTTC. Looking up the rest from reference TRBV2 and TRBJ2-1 gives the full variable domain: EPEVTQTPSHQVTQMGQEVILRCVPISNHLYFYWYRQILGQKVEFLVSFYNNEISEKSEIFDDQFSVERPDGSNFTLKIRSTKLEDSAMYFCASTGQGYNEQFFGPGTRLTVL.

This chain joins TRBV10-3 and TRBJ1-6; 10 bases align to TRBD1. V was pared by 6 bases and J by 10 bases, with 6 bases of the junction left unmatched. Germline lookup yields CDR1 ENHRY and CDR2 SYGVKD. The CDR3 covers 14 residues. The CDR3 here is CAIREGQGLSPLHF. DNA of the CDR3: TGTGCCATCAGAGAGGGACAGGGGTTGTCACCCCTCCACTTT.

This clonotype has a handful of counts. This chain connects TRBV4-1 to TRBJ1-5; tentatively, D is TRBD1 (5 bases). The V end lost 1 base, the J end lost 3 bases, and 10 bases lay between the germline ends. This CDR3 spans 15 amino acids. Germline assignment: CDR1 MGHRA and CDR2 YSYEKL. The CDR3 nucleotides are TGCGCCAGCAGCCAAGTCCGACAGTCCAATCAGCCCCAGCATTTT. Translated: CASSQVRQSNQPQHF.

The CDR3 DNA is TGTGCCAGCAGCACCCGACAAGGGGCGGGTACTGAAGCTTTCTTT. This gives the protein CASSTRQGAGTEAFF. This chain joins TRBV21-1 and TRBJ1-1; no check of the table's D call, TRBD1, against the DNA was made. TRBV21-1 has pseudogene status. This CDR3 contains 15 residues.

This clonotype was seen only a few times. The rearrangement joins TRBV11-1 to TRBJ2-7, with D perhaps TRBD1 (5 bases). CDR3 size: 15 residues. V was pared by 5 bases and J by 4 bases, with 18 bases between. The germline V gene has CDR1 SGHAT and CDR2 FQDESV (reference sequence). This CDR3 is CASSTSVVRDYEQYF. As DNA, the CDR3 is TGTGCCAGCAGCACCTCCGTAGTCAGGGATTACGAGCAGTACTTC. Looking up the rest from reference TRBV11-1 and TRBJ2-7 gives the full variable domain: EAEVAQSPRYKITEKSQAVAFWCDPISGHATLYWYRQILGQGPELLVQFQDESVVDDSQLPKDRFSAERLKGVDSTLKIQPAELGDSAMYLCASSTSVVRDYEQYFGPGTRLTVT.

The gene calls are TRBV4-3 and TRBJ1-6; 7 bases align to TRBD1. Germline V gene data show CDR1 as LGHNA and CDR2 as YSLEER. Trimming took 2 bases from V and 10 from J; bases not matched to a gene: 5. The CDR3 extends over 14 amino acids. As DNA, the CDR3 is TGCGCCAGCAGCCAAAGAGACAGGGACTCACCCCTCCACTTT. Protein product: CASSQRDRDSPLHF.

The J gene is TRBJ2-3, the V gene TRBV14, with 10 nucleotides matching TRBD2. This CDR3 has 18 amino acids. V dropped 4 bases and J dropped 0; count of bases not matched to a gene: 10. The germline V gene encodes CDR1 SGHDN and CDR2 FVKESK. The CDR3 is CASSPWTSGLGSTDTQYF. The CDR3 DNA reads TGTGCCAGCAGCCCTTGGACTAGCGGATTGGGTAGCACAGATACGCAGTATTTT.

This rearrangement joins TRBV7-6 to TRBJ2-1; possible D gene TRBD1, 6 bases. V was clipped by 7 bases and J by 3 bases, with 10 bases between them. There are 13 residues in the CDR3. The V gene's germline CDR1 is SGHVS and CDR2 FNYEAQ. The CDR3 is CASTQGGYNEQFF. CDR3 nucleotide sequence: TGTGCCAGCACCCAAGGGGGCTACAATGAGCAGTTCTTC.

V and J are TRBV2 and TRBJ2-1, with 8 bases aligning to TRBD2. The length of the CDR3 is 17 residues. V trimming: 2 bases; J trimming: 5 bases; junction bases outside the gene matches: 11. Germline V lookup: CDR1 SNHLY, CDR2 FYNNEI. CDR3 protein: CASSEIARGGANNEQFF. CDR3 coding DNA: TGTGCCAGCAGTGAAATAGCTCGGGGGGGCGCTAACAATGAGCAGTTCTTC.

This clonotype was counted a few times. In DNA form, the CDR3 reads TGCAGTGCTAGCCGGGCGAGGGTGAACACTGAAGCTTTCTTT. Translating gives CSASRARVNTEAFF. The chain is built from TRBV20-1 and TRBJ1-1; D is unresolved. Germline CDR1 and CDR2: DFQATT and SNEGSKA (reference sequence). This CDR3 spans 14 amino acids. V was clipped by 3 bases and J by 0 bases, with 11 bases between them.

The chain joins TRBV7-2 to TRBJ2-1; perhaps TRBD1 as D (6 bases). Germline V gene data show CDR1 as SGHTA and CDR2 as FQGNSA. This CDR3 has 14 residues. V lost 5 bases to trimming and J lost 10 bases, with 18 bases between them. This CDR3 reads CASSPIQGRDEQFF. The CDR3 region has the DNA TGTGCCAGCAGCCCCATACAGGGTCGCGACGAGCAGTTCTTC. The whole variable domain, remainder taken from reference TRBV7-2 and TRBJ2-1, is GAGVSQSPSNKVTEKGKDVELRCDPISGHTALYWYRQSLGQGLEFLIYFQGNSAPDKSGLPSDRFSAERTGGSVSTLTIQRTQQEDSAVYLCASSPIQGRDEQFFGPGTRLTVL.

The J gene is TRBJ2-1, the V gene TRBV7-2; maybe TRBD1 (6 bases). The CDR3 totals 14 residues. Germline-derived CDR1 and CDR2 are SGHTA and FQGNSA. V was pared by 5 bases and J by 7 bases, with 15 bases between. The CDR3 spells CASSVGGVRNEQFF. CDR3 nucleotides: TGTGCCAGCAGCGTTGGGGGCGTGAGGAATGAGCAGTTCTTC.

This chain joins TRBV6-5 and TRBJ1-1, with 9 bases identical to TRBD1. The CDR3 is 12 residues long. CDR1 and CDR2 from the germline V gene are MNHEY and SVGAGI. The junction had 7 bases not matched to a gene; V was cut back by 5 bases and J by 12 bases. The chain's CDR3 is CASSARDRVTFF. Here the CDR3 DNA reads TGTGCCAGCAGTGCCCGGGACAGGGTAACTTTCTTT.

The chain couples TRBV2 to TRBJ1-1, with D possibly matching TRBD1 (5 bases). Germline lookup yields CDR1 SNHLY and CDR2 FYNNEI. The CDR3 is made up of 13 amino acids. V was pared by 6 bases and J by 7 bases, with 15 bases between. This CDR3 is CASSVDRSGEAFF. CDR3 nucleotides: TGTGCCAGCAGCGTTGACAGATCCGGTGAAGCTTTCTTT.

With respect to this clonotype: The junction departs from the called germline gene at one end, perhaps through a read error. The chain links TRBV7-2 to TRBJ2-3; TRBD1 matches 7 bases. The germline V gene encodes CDR1 SGHTA and CDR2 FQGNSA. The CDR3 extends over 15 amino acids. This chain's CDR3 is CVSSLGQDSTDTQYF. CDR3 nucleotide sequence: TGTGTCAGCAGCTTAGGACAGGATAGCACAGATACGCAGTATTTT.

J is TRBJ2-5 and V is TRBV29-1; unclear D gene. The CDR3 is 14 residues long. The ends were cut back, 5 bases at V and 3 bases at J, with 16 bases in the middle. Looked up from germline, CDR1 is SQVTM and CDR2 is ANQGSEA. CDR3 sequence reads: CSVRVGYQEETQYF. The CDR3 nucleotides read TGCAGCGTTCGGGTTGGCTATCAGGAAGAGACCCAGTACTTC.

V and J are TRBV7-9 and TRBJ1-2, with D possibly being TRBD1 (6 bases). This CDR3 spans 13 amino acids. Trimming cost V 4 bases and J 7 bases, with 13 bases left between them. The germline V gene encodes CDR1 SEHNR and CDR2 FQNEAQ (reference sequence). The CDR3 is CASSSQGSPGYTF. CDR3 DNA sequence: TGTGCCAGCAGCTCACAGGGAAGCCCTGGCTACACCTTC.

The chain recombines TRBV5-1 with TRBJ1-1; the D is unclear. Germline V gene sequence: CDR1 SGHRS, CDR2 YFSETQ. CDR3 length equals 15 residues. Trimming took off 1 base at V and 0 bases at J, with 10 bases between the two ends. In nucleotides, the CDR3 is TGCGCCAGCAGCTTGCAGGAGGGTATGAACACTGAAGCTTTCTTT. This gives the protein CASSLQEGMNTEAFF.